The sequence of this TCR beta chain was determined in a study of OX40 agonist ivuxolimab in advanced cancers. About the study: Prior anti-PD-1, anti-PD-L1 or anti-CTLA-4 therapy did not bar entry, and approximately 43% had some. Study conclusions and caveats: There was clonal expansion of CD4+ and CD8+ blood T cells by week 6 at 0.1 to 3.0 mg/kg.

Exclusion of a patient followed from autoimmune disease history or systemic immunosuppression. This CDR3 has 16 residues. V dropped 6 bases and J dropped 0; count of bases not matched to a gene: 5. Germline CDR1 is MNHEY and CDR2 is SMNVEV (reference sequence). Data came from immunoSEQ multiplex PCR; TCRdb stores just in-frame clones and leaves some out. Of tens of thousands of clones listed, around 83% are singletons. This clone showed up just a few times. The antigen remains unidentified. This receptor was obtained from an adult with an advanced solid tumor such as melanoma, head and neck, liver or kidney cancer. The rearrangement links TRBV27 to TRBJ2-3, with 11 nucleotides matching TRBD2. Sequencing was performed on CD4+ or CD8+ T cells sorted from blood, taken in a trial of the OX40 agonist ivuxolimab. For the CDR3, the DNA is TGTGCCAGCAGCTTACTAGCGGGGGTTAGCACAGATACGCAGTATTTT. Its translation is CASSLLAGVSTDTQYF.